One and the same sample provided the 20 T cell receptor beta chains below, sequenced in a study of vaccination and CD4 T cells after COVID-19 (dated by TCRdb to between 2021 and 2022). No antigens are known for them. The library was obtained by PCR. Sequencing relied on an Illumina iSeq 100. DNA from cultured CD4+ T cells underwent TCR sequencing with the Oncomine TCR Beta short-read assay at the Johns Hopkins FTIC core. TCRdb redid the processing of the public reads, applying fastp at Q25 and MiXCR, and retained in-frame beta chains. Each CDR3 protein gets just one entry, which takes the most common genes and DNA from the rows behind it. This sample is represented by about 20,000 distinct CDR3 sequences; roughly 51% of them were singletons. Less than 8% of the sample is in the top ten clones. Interpreted using the paper, the treatment or condition label stands for: roughly 10-day PBMC culture with coronavirus spike peptide pools or control peptides (ViraFEST assay).

The specimen was CD4+ T cells from blood, cultured in vitro. Receptors were obtained from a human donor who had recovered from COVID-19.

The chain is built from TRBV10-3 and TRBJ2-5; TRBD1 agrees at 8 bases. CDR3 length equals 15 residues. Germline V CDR1 and CDR2: ENHRY, SYGVKD. J lost 4 bases, V lost 1 base, and 5 bases had no gene match. The CDR3 spells CAISEYGQGLETQYF. The CDR3 DNA reads as TGTGCCATCAGTGAGTACGGACAGGGCTTAGAGACCCAGTACTTC.

This sequence joins TRBV19 and TRBJ2-7; TRBD1 or TRBD2 may be the D gene (5 bases each). CDR3 length: 13 amino acids. Deletions cut 3 bases from V and 7 bases from J, with 13 bases between. The germline gives CDR1 LNHDA, CDR2 SQIVND (reference sequence). The CDR3 sequence: CASSMGDPWEQYF. CDR3 in DNA: TGTGCCAGTAGTATGGGGGATCCCTGGGAGCAGTACTTC. Supplemented by reference TRBV19 and TRBJ2-7, the full variable domain reads DGGITQSPKYLFRKEGQNVTLSCEQNLNHDAMYWYRQDPGQGLRLIYYSQIVNDFQKGDIAEGYSVSREKKESFPLTVTSAQKNPTAFYLCASSMGDPWEQYFGPGTRLTVT.

This clonotype was seen only a few times. The chain joins TRBV20-1 to TRBJ1-3; D is unresolved. This CDR3 is built from 15 residues. Germline V CDR1 and CDR2: DFQATT, SNEGSKA (reference sequence). Trimming stripped 0 bases from V and 0 bases from J, with 9 bases between. The CDR3 DNA reads TGCAGTGCTAGAGATCACAGTGACTCTGGAAACACCATATATTTT. It is translated as CSARDHSDSGNTIYF.

This clonotype has a single count. The gene calls are TRBV19 and TRBJ2-1; perhaps TRBD1 as D (6 bases). CDR3 length: 14 amino acids. Trimming left V 1 base short and J 9 bases short, with 13 bases between. Germline V gene data show CDR1 as LNHDA and CDR2 as SQIVND (reference sequence). The CDR3 bases are TGTGCCAGTAGTATAGGGGCCTCCAGGGGTGAGCAGTTCTTC. Translated, it gives CASSIGASRGEQFF.

This clonotype was observed a single time. The CDR3 sequence is CASSYRTSGGATAGELFF. In DNA, the CDR3 is TGTGCCAGCAGTTATCGGACTAGCGGGGGGGCCACAGCCGGGGAGCTGTTTTTT. The V and J genes are TRBV6-5 and TRBJ2-2; 15 bases map to TRBD2. The CDR3 is made up of 18 amino acids. Trimming took 3 bases from V and 6 from J; bases not matched to a gene: 8. Germline V lookup: CDR1 MNHEY, CDR2 SVGAGI.

The chain has TRBV6-4 and TRBJ2-5; 12 bases fit TRBD2. The germline CDR1 and CDR2 sequences are MRHNA and SNTAGT. J lost 4 bases, V lost 4 bases, and 4 bases had no gene match. CDR3 size: 15 residues. CDR3 region: CASSAQGLAGETQYF. The DNA of the CDR3 is TGTGCCAGCAGTGCCCAGGGACTAGCGGGAGAGACCCAGTACTTC.

J is TRBJ1-1 and V is TRBV21-1; the table names TRBD1, a call not compared with the DNA. TRBV21-1 is described as a pseudogene. The length of the CDR3 is 17 residues. The CDR3 loop reads CASSNRTGGYMNTEAFF. CDR3 DNA sequence: TGTGCCAGCAGCAATAGGACAGGGGGTTATATGAACACTGAAGCTTTCTTT.

V usage is TRBV6-2 or TRBV6-3 and J usage is TRBJ1-2, with 8 bases that match TRBD1. After removal of 4 bases from V and 3 bases from J, the junction contained 10 bases not matched to a gene. This CDR3 comprises 16 residues. Germline V CDR1 and CDR2: MNHEY, SVGEGT. In nucleotides, the CDR3 is TGTGCCAGCAGTTCCTCCTTCAGGGGGCGCGACTATGGCTACACCTTC. It codes for CASSSSFRGRDYGYTF.

The V gene is TRBV12-3 or TRBV12-4, the J gene TRBJ2-3; TRBD1 aligns across 8 bases. The ends lost 3 bases at V and 4 bases at J; junction bases unmatched: 6. This CDR3 comprises 15 residues. The CDR3 nucleotides are TGTGCCAGCAGTTTCCTCCAGGGGGCATCAGATACGCAGTATTTT. This sequence encodes CASSFLQGASDTQYF.

The chain carries TRBV20-1 and TRBJ2-3; possibly TRBD2 for D (6 bases). From germline, CDR1 is DFQATT and CDR2 SNEGSKA (reference sequence). V was trimmed by 3 bases and J by 3 bases, leaving 10 bases between them. The CDR3 consists of 13 residues. The CDR3 region is CSARREATDTQYF. Written as DNA, the CDR3 is TGCAGTGCTAGGAGGGAGGCGACAGATACGCAGTATTTT.

A few counts support this clonotype. The chain recombines TRBV27 with TRBJ1-2; D perhaps matches TRBD1 (6 bases). Trimming pared 8 bases from V and 1 base from J, leaving 17 bases between. Germline V gene lookup returns CDR1 MNHEY and CDR2 SMNVEV (reference sequence). The CDR3 runs to 15 residues. CDR3 DNA sequence: TGTGCCAGCCTCCAGGGGTCTATTTTTAACTATGGCTACACCTTC. It translates to CASLQGSIFNYGYTF.

This chain uses TRBV20-1 with TRBJ2-1; 12 bases fit TRBD2. Germline lookup yields CDR1 DFQATT and CDR2 SNEGSKA (reference sequence). CDR3 size: 14 residues. V trimming: 6 bases; J trimming: 3 bases; junction bases outside the gene matches: 3. In nucleotides, the CDR3 is TGCAGTGCCGGGGGACTAGCGGGCTACAATGAGCAGTTCTTC. It is translated as CSAGGLAGYNEQFF.

J is TRBJ2-5 and V is TRBV20-1; the match to TRBD2 covers 14 bases. The CDR3 covers 14 residues. The germline V gene encodes CDR1 DFQATT and CDR2 SNEGSKA (reference sequence). Trimming at V came to 6 bases and at J to 5 bases, leaving 5 bases not matched to a gene. CDR3 sequence: CSARLAGGLETQYF. The CDR3, as DNA: TGCAGTGCCCGACTAGCGGGAGGGCTGGAGACCCAGTACTTC.

The genes are TRBV5-1 and TRBJ1-2, with D unresolved. Germline loops: CDR1 SGHRS, CDR2 YFSETQ. The CDR3 is 14 amino acids. Trimming shortened V by 4 bases and J by 1 base, and 11 bases separated the two germline ends. This chain's CDR3 is CASSVDTRNYGYTF. The CDR3 nucleotides are TGCGCCAGCAGCGTGGATACACGTAACTATGGCTACACCTTC.

This clonotype turned up a few times. The rearrangement links TRBV7-3 to TRBJ2-1, with TRBD2 matching over 10 bases. This CDR3 spans 13 amino acids. Germline loops: CDR1 SGHTA, CDR2 FQGTGA. V trimming: 5 bases; J trimming: 10 bases; junction bases outside the gene matches: 5. This chain's CDR3 is CASSLRTSGEQFF. The CDR3, as DNA: TGTGCCAGCAGCCTAAGGACTAGCGGCGAGCAGTTCTTC.

The J gene is TRBJ1-2, the V gene TRBV11-2; D is unresolved. Germline values: CDR1 SGHAT, CDR2 FQNNGV. V was trimmed by 0 bases and J by 8 bases, leaving 10 bases between them. The CDR3 covers 13 residues. The CDR3 loop reads CASSLDVLSGYTF. DNA for the CDR3: TGTGCCAGCAGCTTAGATGTTCTGTCGGGCTACACCTTC.

This clonotype came up a few times. This chain connects TRBV11-2 to TRBJ2-6; maybe TRBD2 (5 bases). Trimming removed 3 bases from V and 0 bases from J, with 6 bases in between. This CDR3 is 15 amino acids long. From germline, CDR1 is SGHAT and CDR2 FQNNGV. The CDR3 DNA reads as TGTGCCAGCAGCTTCGGGGTCTCTGGGGCCAACGTCCTGACTTTC. Protein: CASSFGVSGANVLTF.

The chain has TRBV19 and TRBJ1-5; no definite D call. Between the trimmed V and J ends, which lost 7 bases and 9 bases, there was a span of 25 bases. This CDR3 region has 16 residues. CDR1 and CDR2 from the germline V gene are LNHDA and SQIVND (reference sequence). CDR3 region: CASTVGEGVGYRPQHF. CDR3 nucleotide sequence: TGTGCCAGTACAGTTGGGGAGGGCGTAGGCTATCGGCCCCAGCATTTT. The full variable domain, completed using reference TRBV19 and TRBJ1-5, is DGGITQSPKYLFRKEGQNVTLSCEQNLNHDAMYWYRQDPGQGLRLIYYSQIVNDFQKGDIAEGYSVSREKKESFPLTVTSAQKNPTAFYLCASTVGEGVGYRPQHFGDGTRLSIL.

The chain is built from TRBV4-1 and TRBJ2-7; 10 bases line up with TRBD1. Per the germline V gene, CDR1 is MGHRA and CDR2 is YSYEKL. CDR3 length equals 16 residues. Trimming removed 0 bases from V and 6 bases from J; junction bases left unmatched: 8. The CDR3 here is CASSQDPGQGVFEQYF. The CDR3 DNA sequence: TGCGCCAGCAGCCAAGACCCCGGACAGGGGGTTTTCGAGCAGTACTTC.

The chain combines TRBV27 with TRBJ2-3; no definite D call. V was trimmed by 4 bases and J by 1 base, leaving 9 bases between them. Germline assignment: CDR1 MNHEY and CDR2 SMNVEV (reference sequence). This CDR3 spans 14 amino acids. The CDR3 reads CASSSRPGTDTQYF. The CDR3 coding sequence is TGTGCCAGCAGTTCTCGCCCTGGCACAGATACGCAGTATTTT.